A single sample is the source of the 23 T cell receptor beta chains below, sequenced in a study of blood T cell repertoires in COVID-19. Here immunoSEQ multiplex PCR was the method, and the copy in TCRdb shows in-frame clones only, minus some. The sample contains 210,000 or so clones, 80% to 90% of which appear only once. Sequenced input: PBMCs or T cells enriched from blood (not recorded which). The receptors originated from a woman aged 45-65 years in a cohort exposed to, infected with or recovered from COVID-19 (not recorded which).

This clone turned up a few times. The rearrangement joins TRBV7-2 to TRBJ2-2; D gene unclear. The CDR3 sequence is 14 residues long. In germline, CDR1 is SGHTA, CDR2 FQGNSA. V was pared by 5 bases and J by 4 bases, with 11 bases between. CDR3 in DNA: TGTGCCAGCAGCCTATCTCCGGGCACCGGGGAGCTGTTTTTT. Its protein product is CASSLSPGTGELFF.

V is TRBV4-3 and J is TRBJ1-5, with D perhaps TRBD1 (6 bases). CDR3 length equals 15 residues. Trimming removed 3 bases from V and 3 bases from J, with 12 bases in between. Germline values: CDR1 LGHNA, CDR2 YSLEER. The CDR3 bases are TGCGCCAGCAGCCAGTCCAGGACAGACAATCAGCCCCAGCATTTT. It yields the protein CASSQSRTDNQPQHF.

This clone was detected only a few times. The chain is built from TRBV5-5 and TRBJ1-4; 7 bases are a match to TRBD1. The CDR3 is made up of 15 amino acids. The germline gives CDR1 SGHKS, CDR2 YYEKEE (reference sequence). The V and J ends lost 4 bases and 0 bases, in that order; junction bases with no gene match: 3. CDR3 nucleotides: TGTGCCAGCAGCACCGGGACAGCAACTAATGAAAAACTGTTTTTT. Protein product: CASSTGTATNEKLFF. Based on the CDR3 plus reference TRBV5-5 and TRBJ1-4, the full variable domain is DAGVTQSPTHLIKTRGQQVTLRCSPISGHKSVSWYQQVLGQGPQFIFQYYEKEERGRGNFPDRFSARQFPNYSSELNVNALLLGDSALYLCASSTGTATNEKLFFGSGTQLSVL.

The chain combines TRBV5-6 with TRBJ2-3, with TRBD1 identical over 12 bases. V shed 4 bases, J shed 6 bases, and the junction held 6 bases outside the gene matches. Looked up from germline, CDR1 is SGHDT and CDR2 is YYEEEE. The CDR3 has 15 amino acids. CDR3: CASSPGTGGGDTQYF. The CDR3 DNA reads as TGTGCCAGCAGCCCCGGGACAGGGGGCGGGGATACGCAGTATTTT.

The chain employs TRBV5-1 and TRBJ2-1; a weak D match, TRBD1 (6 bases). This CDR3 comprises 15 residues. Trimming stripped 3 bases from V and 2 bases from J, with 12 bases between. The V gene's germline CDR1 is SGHRS and CDR2 YFSETQ. This CDR3 reads CASSSMQGTYNEQFF. CDR3 bases: TGCGCCAGCAGCTCTATGCAGGGGACCTACAATGAGCAGTTCTTC.

V gene TRBV6-2 or TRBV6-3 combines with J gene TRBJ1-2; D is unclear. Trimming shortened V by 6 bases and J by 4 bases, and 12 bases separated the two germline ends. The germline gives CDR1 MNHEY, CDR2 SVGEGT. The CDR3 loop spans 13 amino acids. The CDR3 spells CASSPQQIYGYTF. The CDR3 nucleotides read TGTGCCAGCAGCCCTCAACAGATCTATGGCTACACCTTC.

The chain is built from TRBV5-1 and TRBJ1-1; no definite D call. Trimming took 4 bases from V and 4 from J, leaving 11 bases between them. CDR1 is SGHRS and CDR2 is YFSETQ in the germline V gene. CDR3 length: 13 residues. DNA of the CDR3: TGCGCCAGCAGCACCGGCTCGGGCACTGAAGCTTTCTTT. It translates to CASSTGSGTEAFF.

The V and J genes are TRBV29-1 and TRBJ1-2; 7 bases align to TRBD1. J lost 4 bases, V lost 7 bases, and 6 bases had no gene match. This CDR3 region has 12 residues. CDR1 SQVTM and CDR2 ANQGSEA come from the germline V gene. The CDR3 DNA follows: TGCAGCGCTCTAGGGGACAGCTATGGCTACACCTTC. It codes for CSALGDSYGYTF.

Here the CDR3 DNA reads TGTGCCAGCAGCCAAGATTCGGTCCTATCCGGCAATGAGCAGTTCTTC. This translates into CASSQDSVLSGNEQFF. V usage is TRBV14 and J usage is TRBJ2-1, with D uncertain. With 0 bases removed from V and 6 bases from J, the gap between germline ends came to 15 bases. The length of the CDR3 is 16 residues. The germline V gene encodes CDR1 SGHDN and CDR2 FVKESK.

The gene calls are TRBV6-5 and TRBJ1-4, with 9 bases fitting TRBD1. The CDR3 loop spans 14 amino acids. The V gene end was trimmed by 7 bases and the J gene end by 5 bases; junction bases not matched to a gene: 5. CDR1 and CDR2 (germline): MNHEY, SVGAGI. CDR3: CASIGTGKNEKLFF. DNA of the CDR3: TGTGCCAGCATTGGGACAGGGAAGAATGAAAAACTGTTTTTT.

The genes are TRBV11-2 and TRBJ1-4; 10 bases are a match to TRBD1. V lost 6 bases, J lost 4 bases, and 11 bases stayed unmatched. Germline CDR1 and CDR2: SGHAT and FQNNGV. The CDR3 is 17 amino acids. The chain's CDR3 is CASSPGTGVDYNEKLFF. The CDR3 DNA sequence: TGTGCCAGCAGTCCCGGGACAGGGGTGGATTATAATGAAAAACTGTTTTTT.

The chain combines TRBV7-9 with TRBJ1-5; D gene uncertain. Trimming shortened V by 2 bases and J by 5 bases, and 7 bases separated the two germline ends. Germline-derived CDR1 and CDR2 are SEHNR and FQNEAQ (reference sequence). The CDR3 has 13 amino acids. Written as DNA, the CDR3 is TGTGCCAGCAGCTTAAACGGGGATCAGCCCCAGCATTTT. As protein: CASSLNGDQPQHF.

The chain uses TRBV7-2 and TRBJ2-3; possibly TRBD2 for D (5 bases). Germline CDR1 and CDR2: SGHTA and FQGNSA. This CDR3 region has 13 residues. V gave up 5 bases and J gave up 14 bases, with 20 bases separating them. For the CDR3, the DNA is TGTGCCAGCAGCCCTAGCTCGCGGAGGATTGCGTATTTT. This gives the protein CASSPSSRRIAYF.

The chain combines TRBV18 with TRBJ2-7; 10 bases align to TRBD1. The CDR3 totals 15 residues. V lost 4 bases and J lost 4; bases outside the gene matches: 7. Germline V lookup: CDR1 KGHSH, CDR2 LQKENI. The CDR3 DNA is TGTGCCAGCTCACTACAGACAGGGGGCGAGTACGAGCAGTACTTC. This codes for CASSLQTGGEYEQYF.

Written as DNA, the CDR3 is TGCAGCGTTGCCATCCTTACAGGGACAGCTGGAAACACCATATATTTT. Translated: CSVAILTGTAGNTIYF. The rearrangement joins TRBV29-1 to TRBJ1-3, with 7 bases that match TRBD1. After removal of 4 bases from V and 2 bases from J, the junction contained 11 bases not matched to a gene. The germline V gene encodes CDR1 SQVTM and CDR2 ANQGSEA. The CDR3 loop spans 16 amino acids.

This clone was seen a handful of times. The chain carries TRBV28 and TRBJ1-4, with 7 nucleotides matching TRBD1. The CDR3 extends over 13 amino acids. V gave up 11 bases and J gave up 8 bases; unmatched junction bases: 11. The germline gives CDR1 MDHEN, CDR2 SYDVKM. This chain's CDR3 is CASRQGFREKLFF. The CDR3 DNA reads as TGTGCCTCCCGACAGGGATTTAGGGAAAAACTGTTTTTT.

J is TRBJ1-2 and V is TRBV29-1; 11 nucleotides line up with TRBD1. Trimming removed 7 bases from V and 6 bases from J; junction bases left unmatched: 4. This CDR3 is built from 12 residues. Germline V gives CDR1 SQVTM, CDR2 ANQGSEA. CDR3: CSARGQGDGYTF. The CDR3 nucleotides read TGCAGCGCGAGGGGACAGGGGGATGGCTACACCTTC.

In this sample, this clone turned up once. This chain connects TRBV6-5 to TRBJ2-3, with a tentative D call TRBD2 (5 bases). Between the trimmed V and J ends, which lost 6 bases and 10 bases, there was a span of 20 bases. This CDR3 is 14 amino acids long. From germline, CDR1 is MNHEY and CDR2 SVGAGI. The CDR3 DNA is TGTGCCAGCAGGAGGGCCATCGATCACCTTCCGCAGTATTTT. It encodes CASRRAIDHLPQYF.

The rearrangement joins TRBV13 to TRBJ2-2; tentatively, D is TRBD1 (7 bases). V lost 1 base and J 5 bases, leaving 17 bases between the germline ends. The germline V gene has CDR1 PRHDT and CDR2 FYEKMQ (reference sequence). The CDR3 spans 17 residues. Written as DNA, the CDR3 is TGTGCCAGCAGCTTAGCAGGGGGGTCTGGGCGAACCGGGGAGCTGTTTTTT. The encoded protein is CASSLAGGSGRTGELFF.

In regard to this clone: One end of the junction does not line up with germline, which may come from a read error. The V call is TRBV2, the J call TRBJ2-1, with TRBD1 identical over 8 bases. There are 15 residues in the CDR3. CDR1 and CDR2 from the germline V gene are SNHLY and FYNNEI. CDR3 sequence reads: CASREDRGSYNEQFF. The DNA of the CDR3 is TGTGCCAGCAGGGAAGACAGGGGTTCCTACAATGAGCAGTTCTTC. Full variable domain (rest looked up from reference TRBV2 and TRBJ2-1): EPEVTQTPSHQVTQMGQEVILRCVPISNHLYFYWYRQILGQKVEFLVSFYNNEISEKSEIFDDQFSVERPDGSNFTLKIRSTKLEDSAMYFCASREDRGSYNEQFFGPGTRLTVL.

The chain carries TRBV7-3 and TRBJ1-1; D is undetermined. The CDR3 totals 14 residues. The germline V gene encodes CDR1 SGHTA and CDR2 FQGTGA. Trimming removed 4 bases at V and 8 bases at J, with 17 bases between. Written as DNA, the CDR3 is TGTGCCAGCAGCTCCGATGGGAGAGACGGGGAAGCTTTCTTT. Translation: CASSSDGRDGEAFF.

This clone was detected a few times. The chain uses TRBV10-3 and TRBJ1-2; D remains unclear. The germline V and J ends were trimmed by 0 bases and 4 bases, with 15 bases remaining between them. The germline V gene encodes CDR1 ENHRY and CDR2 SYGVKD. This CDR3 is 16 amino acids long. CDR3 sequence reads: CAISESVRGTSYGYTF. For the CDR3, the DNA is TGTGCCATCAGTGAGTCGGTACGGGGAACCAGCTATGGCTACACCTTC.

In the case of this clone: A read error may produce the germline difference seen at one junction end. The V call is TRBV27, the J call TRBJ2-2; 16 bases agree with TRBD2. The CDR3 is made up of 17 amino acids. Germline values: CDR1 MNHEY, CDR2 SMNVEV (reference sequence). The CDR3 region has the DNA TGTGCCAGCAGTCTATCGGGACTAGCGGGGGGGACCGGGGAGCTGTTTTTT. Protein product: CASSLSGLAGGTGELFF.